This T cell receptor (beta chain) emerged from a study of CD8 T cells in Susac syndrome. There are a few counts of this clonotype. TCR beta from blood CD8+ and CD4+ T cells was sequenced. TEMRA cells were FACS-enriched, unlike CD8+ and CD4+ T cells, which were negatively isolated. With random hexamers, reverse transcription was performed on about 0.45 to 1 ug of RNA. The amplification used immunoSEQ multiplex PCR on TCR beta CDR3; it spanned 54 Vbeta and 13 Jbeta. TCRdb ran MiXCR on the immunoSEQ multiplex PCR reads and lists one entry per CDR3 protein. Of 400,000 or so distinct CDR3 sequences in the sample, around 83% were seen once. The source of this sequence is a human donor with multiple sclerosis. Sequencing was done on a sample of CD8+ T cells from PBMCs.

As DNA, the CDR3 is TGTGCCAGCAGTTATGGGGGGCGGGGCGCAGATACGCAGTATTTT. Residues: CASSYGGRGADTQYF. This chain connects TRBV6-5 to TRBJ2-3, with D perhaps assigned TRBD1 or TRBD2 (6 bases each). Per the germline V gene, CDR1 is MNHEY and CDR2 is SVGAGI. The CDR3 spans 15 residues. V was trimmed by 3 bases and J by 4 bases, leaving 14 bases between them.